The sequence of this T cell receptor beta chain was determined in a study of blood T cell repertoires in COVID-19. For the study at large: From the United States, Italy and Spain came samples of acute and convalescent COVID-19. T cells, B-cell-depleted T cells, or PBMCs provided the cDNA or gDNA that served as material.

Enrolled during active infection, Seattle patients were then followed longitudinally. Original processing methods: Amplification of reference gene primers was used by the study to estimate nucleated cell counts. The data were produced by immunoSEQ multiplex PCR, yet TCRdb's version contains in-frame clones alone and is incomplete. D and trimming come from the DNA, and the V and J calls and clone size come from that table. This table has some 190,000 clones, more than 75% appearing once. Between the trimmed V and J ends, which lost 1 base and 3 bases, there was a span of 21 bases. The length of the CDR3 is 18 residues. Looked up from germline, CDR1 is SEHNR and CDR2 is FQNEAQ (reference sequence).

Source material: peripheral blood. This chain uses TRBV7-9 with TRBJ1-2, with D unclear. The clonotype comes from a woman aged 55-70 years with COVID-19, enrolled during active disease. The chain's CDR3 is CASSLEVGGGVYDYGYTF. The CDR3 nucleotides are TGTGCCAGCAGCTTAGAGGTCGGTGGCGGGGTGTATGACTATGGCTACACCTTC.